This T cell receptor beta chain was retrieved from a study of cytomegalovirus exposure and HLA in healthy donors. The length of the CDR3 is 13 residues. The V gene's germline CDR1 is SGHVS and CDR2 FNYEAQ. The V gene lost 10 bases and the J gene lost 3 bases, with 15 bases spanning the gap. The study ran its PCR with 60 Vbeta and 13 Jbeta primers. Generated by immunoSEQ multiplex PCR, the TCRdb table keeps only in-frame clones and is missing some. The sample yields approximately 140,000 clones, roughly 63% seen once. The specimen sequenced was PBMCs. The chain couples TRBV7-6 to TRBJ1-1; D is uncertain. This clonotype was sampled from a woman aged 60-75 years in good health and CMV-seropositive. CDR3 region: CATSWADYTEAFF. DNA for the CDR3: TGTGCCACCTCGTGGGCGGACTACACTGAAGCTTTCTTT.